This TCR beta chain comes out of a study of CD8 T cells in Susac syndrome. The overall study: Among the Susac syndrome patients sequenced, 5 or 6 had active disease and fewer than 10 were in remission.

Negative isolation was used for CD8+ and CD4+ T cells, and FACS enrichment was applied to TEMRA cells. Roughly 0.5 to 1 ug RNA was reverse transcribed with random hexamers. From the immunoSEQ multiplex PCR reads, TCRdb called clonotypes with MiXCR, one entry per CDR3 protein. The sample shows about 120,000 distinct CDR3 sequences, about 94% of them seen only once. V gave up 5 bases and J gave up 6 bases, with 19 bases separating them. This CDR3 is 16 amino acids long. The germline V gene has CDR1 MNHEY and CDR2 SVGAGI. The chain recombines TRBV6-5 with TRBJ2-2; D not certain. The sequence derives from a human donor with Susac syndrome. The sample consisted of CD8+ T cells from PBMCs. The DNA of the CDR3 is TGTGCCAGCAGTACTCCAGGACCTTTAGGGCCCGGGGAGCTGTTTTTT. This sequence encodes CASSTPGPLGPGELFF.